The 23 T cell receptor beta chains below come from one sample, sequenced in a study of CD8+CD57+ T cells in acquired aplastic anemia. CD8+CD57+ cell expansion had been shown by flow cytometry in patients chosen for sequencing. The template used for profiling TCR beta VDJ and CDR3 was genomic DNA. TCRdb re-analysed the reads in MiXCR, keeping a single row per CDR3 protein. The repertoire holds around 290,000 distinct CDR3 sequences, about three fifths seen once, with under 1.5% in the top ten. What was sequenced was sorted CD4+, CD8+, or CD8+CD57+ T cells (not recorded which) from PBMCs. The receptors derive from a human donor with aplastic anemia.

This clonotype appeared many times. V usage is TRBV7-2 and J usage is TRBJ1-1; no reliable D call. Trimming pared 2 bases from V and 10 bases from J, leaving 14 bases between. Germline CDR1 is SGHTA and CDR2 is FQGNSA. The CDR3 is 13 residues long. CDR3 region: CASSLLTAEGAFF. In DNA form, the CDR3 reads TGTGCCAGCAGCTTACTGACGGCTGAGGGAGCTTTCTTT.

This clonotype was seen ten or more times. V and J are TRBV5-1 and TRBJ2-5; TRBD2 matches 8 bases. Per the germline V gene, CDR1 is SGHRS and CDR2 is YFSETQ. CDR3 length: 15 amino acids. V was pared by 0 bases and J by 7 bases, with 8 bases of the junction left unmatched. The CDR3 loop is CASSLAPGGAGTQYF. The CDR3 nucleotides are TGCGCCAGCAGCTTGGCCCCCGGGGGGGCCGGGACCCAGTACTTC.

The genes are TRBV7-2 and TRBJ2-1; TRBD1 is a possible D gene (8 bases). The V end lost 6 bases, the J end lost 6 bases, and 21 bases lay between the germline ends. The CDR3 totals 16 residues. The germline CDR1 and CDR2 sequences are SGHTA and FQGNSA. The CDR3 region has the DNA TGTGCCAGCAGAGCCGGGACAGGCGTAGCGGGCAATGAGCAGTTCTTC. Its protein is CASRAGTGVAGNEQFF.

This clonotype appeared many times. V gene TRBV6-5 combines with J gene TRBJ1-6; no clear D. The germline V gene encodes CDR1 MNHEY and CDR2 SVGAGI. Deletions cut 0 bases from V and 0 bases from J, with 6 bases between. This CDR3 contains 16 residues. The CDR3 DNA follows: TGTGCCAGCAGTTACTCTGTCAGCTCCTATAATTCACCCCTCCACTTT. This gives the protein CASSYSVSSYNSPLHF.

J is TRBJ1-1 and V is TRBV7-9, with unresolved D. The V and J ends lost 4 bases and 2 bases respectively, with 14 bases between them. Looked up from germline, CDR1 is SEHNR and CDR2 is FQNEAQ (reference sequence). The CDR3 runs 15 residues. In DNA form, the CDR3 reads TGTGCCAGCAGCTCGACCCGGACCCTCAACACTGAAGCTTTCTTT. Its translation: CASSSTRTLNTEAFF.

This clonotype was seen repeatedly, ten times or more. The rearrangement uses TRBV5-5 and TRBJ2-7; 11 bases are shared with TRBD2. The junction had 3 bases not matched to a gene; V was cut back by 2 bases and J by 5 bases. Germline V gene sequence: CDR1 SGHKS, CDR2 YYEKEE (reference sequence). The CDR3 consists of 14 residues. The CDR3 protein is CASSLLAGVDEQYF. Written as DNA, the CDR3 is TGTGCCAGCAGCTTACTAGCGGGGGTCGACGAGCAGTACTTC.

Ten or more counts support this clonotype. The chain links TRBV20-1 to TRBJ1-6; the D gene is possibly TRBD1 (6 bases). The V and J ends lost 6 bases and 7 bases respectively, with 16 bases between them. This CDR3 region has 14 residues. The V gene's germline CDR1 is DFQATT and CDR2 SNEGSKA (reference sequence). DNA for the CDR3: TGCAGTGCGGGGGGCCCCGACACAAATTCACCCCTCCACTTT. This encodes CSAGGPDTNSPLHF.

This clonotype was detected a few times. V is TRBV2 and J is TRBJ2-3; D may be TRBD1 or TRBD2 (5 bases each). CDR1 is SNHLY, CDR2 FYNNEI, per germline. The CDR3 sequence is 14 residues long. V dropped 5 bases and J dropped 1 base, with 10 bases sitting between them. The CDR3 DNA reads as TGTGCCAGCAGTTTGGGACGGCGCACAGATACGCAGTATTTT. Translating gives CASSLGRRTDTQYF.

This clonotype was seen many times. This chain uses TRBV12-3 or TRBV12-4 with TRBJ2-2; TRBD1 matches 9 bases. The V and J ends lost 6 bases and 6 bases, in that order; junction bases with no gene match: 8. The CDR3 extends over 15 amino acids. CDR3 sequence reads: CASSITGGIAGELFF. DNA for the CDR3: TGTGCCAGCAGCATTACAGGGGGCATCGCCGGGGAGCTGTTTTTT.

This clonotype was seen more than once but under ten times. CDR3: CASSLDPPGYEQYF. The CDR3 nucleotides read TGTGCCAGCAGCCTCGACCCCCCAGGCTACGAGCAGTACTTC. The rearrangement links TRBV7-6 to TRBJ2-7; D is ambiguous. The CDR3 covers 14 residues. V lost 5 bases and J lost 3, with 14 bases in between. Germline V gene data show CDR1 as SGHVS and CDR2 as FNYEAQ.

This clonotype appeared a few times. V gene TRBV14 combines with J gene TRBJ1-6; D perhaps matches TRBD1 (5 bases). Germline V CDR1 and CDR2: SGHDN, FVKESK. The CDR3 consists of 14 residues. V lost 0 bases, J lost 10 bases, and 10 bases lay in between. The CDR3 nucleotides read TGTGCCAGCAGCCAAGATTTCGGGGACTCACCCCTCCACTTT. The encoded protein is CASSQDFGDSPLHF.

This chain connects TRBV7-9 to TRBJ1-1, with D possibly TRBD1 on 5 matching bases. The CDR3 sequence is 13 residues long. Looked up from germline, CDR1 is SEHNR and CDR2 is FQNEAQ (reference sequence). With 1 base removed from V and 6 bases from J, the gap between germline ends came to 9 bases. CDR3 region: CASSLGQLAEAFF. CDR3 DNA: TGTGCCAGCAGCTTAGGACAGCTGGCTGAAGCTTTCTTT.

CDR3 bases: TGTGCCAGCAGTGGACCCGGACAGGGGGCGGTCGAGCAGTACTTC. Protein sequence: CASSGPGQGAVEQYF. The chain is built from TRBV25-1 and TRBJ2-7, with 11 bases that match TRBD1. Germline values: CDR1 MGHDK, CDR2 SYGVNS. The ends lost 4 bases at V and 6 bases at J; junction bases unmatched: 8. The CDR3 length is 15 residues.

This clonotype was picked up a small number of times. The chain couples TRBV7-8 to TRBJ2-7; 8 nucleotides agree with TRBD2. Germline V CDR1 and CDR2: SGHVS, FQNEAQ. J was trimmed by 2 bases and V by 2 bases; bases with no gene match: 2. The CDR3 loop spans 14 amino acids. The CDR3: CASSLPAGAYEQYF. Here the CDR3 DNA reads TGTGCCAGCAGCTTACCAGCGGGGGCCTACGAGCAGTACTTC.

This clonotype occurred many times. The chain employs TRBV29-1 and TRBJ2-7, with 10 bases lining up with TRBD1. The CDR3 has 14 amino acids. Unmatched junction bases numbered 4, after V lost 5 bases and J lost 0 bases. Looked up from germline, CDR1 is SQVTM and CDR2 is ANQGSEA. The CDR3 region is CSVWGTGVSYEQYF. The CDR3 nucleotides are TGCAGCGTTTGGGGGACAGGGGTCTCCTACGAGCAGTACTTC.

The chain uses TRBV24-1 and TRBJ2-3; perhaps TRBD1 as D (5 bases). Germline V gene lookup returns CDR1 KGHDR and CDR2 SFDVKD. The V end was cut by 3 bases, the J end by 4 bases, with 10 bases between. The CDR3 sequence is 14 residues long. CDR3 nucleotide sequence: TGTGCCACCAGTGATATTACAGGCGCAGATACGCAGTATTTT. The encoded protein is CATSDITGADTQYF.

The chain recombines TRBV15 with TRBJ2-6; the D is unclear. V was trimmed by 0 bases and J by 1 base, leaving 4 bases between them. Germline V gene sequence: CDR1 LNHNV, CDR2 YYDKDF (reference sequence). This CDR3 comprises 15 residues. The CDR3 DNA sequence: TGTGCCACCAGCAGAGACGGTTCTGGGGCCAACGTCCTGACTTTC. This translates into CATSRDGSGANVLTF. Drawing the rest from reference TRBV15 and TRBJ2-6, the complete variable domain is DAMVIQNPRYQVTQFGKPVTLSCSQTLNHNVMYWYQQKSSQAPKLLFHYYDKDFNNEADTPDNFQSRRPNTSFCFLDIRSPGLGDTAMYLCATSRDGSGANVLTFGAGSRLTVL.

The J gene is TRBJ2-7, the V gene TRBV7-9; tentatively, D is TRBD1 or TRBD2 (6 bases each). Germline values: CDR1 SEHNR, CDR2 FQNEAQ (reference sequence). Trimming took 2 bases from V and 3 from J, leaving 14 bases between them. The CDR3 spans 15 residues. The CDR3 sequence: CASSLRGTSNYEQYF. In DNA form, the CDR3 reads TGTGCCAGCAGCTTACGGGGGACATCCAACTACGAGCAGTACTTC. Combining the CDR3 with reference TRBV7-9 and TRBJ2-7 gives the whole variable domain DTGVSQNPRHKITKRGQNVTFRCDPISEHNRLYWYRQTLGQGPEFLTYFQNEAQLEKSRLLSDRFSAERPKGSFSTLEIQRTEQGDSAMYLCASSLRGTSNYEQYFGPGTRLTVT.

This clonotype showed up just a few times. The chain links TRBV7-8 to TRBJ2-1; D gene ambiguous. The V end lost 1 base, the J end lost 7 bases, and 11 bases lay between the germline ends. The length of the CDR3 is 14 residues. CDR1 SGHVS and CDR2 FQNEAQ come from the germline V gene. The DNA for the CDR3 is TGTGCCAGCAGCTTAGGGGGTTACGGGAATGAGCAGTTCTTC. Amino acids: CASSLGGYGNEQFF.

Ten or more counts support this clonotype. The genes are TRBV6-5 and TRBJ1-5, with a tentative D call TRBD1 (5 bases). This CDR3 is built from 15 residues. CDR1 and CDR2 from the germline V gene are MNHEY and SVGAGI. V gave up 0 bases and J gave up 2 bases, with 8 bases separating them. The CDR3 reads CASSYSGGGNQPQHF. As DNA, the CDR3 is TGTGCCAGCAGTTACTCCGGGGGTGGCAATCAGCCCCAGCATTTT.

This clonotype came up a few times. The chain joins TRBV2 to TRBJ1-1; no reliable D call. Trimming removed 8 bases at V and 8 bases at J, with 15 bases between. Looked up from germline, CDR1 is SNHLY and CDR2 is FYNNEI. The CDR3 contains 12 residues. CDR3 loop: CASSLRGGEAFF. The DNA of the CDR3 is TGTGCCAGCTCTCTCCGAGGAGGGGAAGCTTTCTTT.

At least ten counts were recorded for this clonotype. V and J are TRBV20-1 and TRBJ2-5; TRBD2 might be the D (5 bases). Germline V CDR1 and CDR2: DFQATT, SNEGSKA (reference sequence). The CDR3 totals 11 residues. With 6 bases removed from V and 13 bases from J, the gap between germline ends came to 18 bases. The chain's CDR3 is CSAGDTPRVYF. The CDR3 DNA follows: TGCAGTGCGGGCGACACACCGCGGGTGTACTTC.

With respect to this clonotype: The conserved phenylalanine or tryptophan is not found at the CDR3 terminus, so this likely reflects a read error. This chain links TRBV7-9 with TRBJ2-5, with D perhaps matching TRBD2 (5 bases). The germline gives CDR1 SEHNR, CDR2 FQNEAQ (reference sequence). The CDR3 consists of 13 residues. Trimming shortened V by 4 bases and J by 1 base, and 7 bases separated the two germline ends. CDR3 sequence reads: CASSSRGQETQYL. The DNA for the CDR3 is TGTGCCAGCAGCTCCCGGGGCCAAGAGACCCAGTACTTG.